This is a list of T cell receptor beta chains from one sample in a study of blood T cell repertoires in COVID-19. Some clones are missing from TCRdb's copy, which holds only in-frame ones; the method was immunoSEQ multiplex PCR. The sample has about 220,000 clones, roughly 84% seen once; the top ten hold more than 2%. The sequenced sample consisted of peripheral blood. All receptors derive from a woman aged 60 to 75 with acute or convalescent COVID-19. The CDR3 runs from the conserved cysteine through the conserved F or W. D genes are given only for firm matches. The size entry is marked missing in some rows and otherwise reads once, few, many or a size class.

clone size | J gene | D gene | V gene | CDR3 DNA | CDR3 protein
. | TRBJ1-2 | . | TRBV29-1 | TGCAGCGTTGAAGTGCAGACTAACTATGGCTACACCTTC | CSVEVQTNYGYTF
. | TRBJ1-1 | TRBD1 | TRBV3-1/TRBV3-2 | TGTGCCAGCAGCCCTGACAGGGCGGGGGAAGCTTTCTTT | CASSPDRAGEAFF
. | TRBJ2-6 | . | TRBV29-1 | TGCAGCGTCGTGACAGCTGGGGCCAACGTCCTGACTTTC | CSVVTAGANVLTF
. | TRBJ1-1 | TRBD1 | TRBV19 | TGTGCCAGTAGTACCCGACAGGGCTTCAACACTGAAGCTTTCTTT | CASSTRQGFNTEAFF
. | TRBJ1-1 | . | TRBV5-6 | TGTGCCAGCAGCTTGGCGAACAGGGCACCTGGGGTTGCTTTCTTT | CASSLANRAPGVAFF
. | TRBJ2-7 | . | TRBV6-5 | TGTGCCAGCAGTTCTACCAGGGGATCCTACGAGCAGTACTTC | CASSSTRGSYEQYF
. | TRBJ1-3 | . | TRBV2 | TGTGCCAGCAGTGAGGGGGGGACTTCTGGAAACACCATATATTTT | CASSEGGTSGNTIYF
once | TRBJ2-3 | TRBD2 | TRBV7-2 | TGTGCCAGCAGTGACTACCGCTGGCGGGGGGCTGGTGATACGCAGTATTTT | CASSDYRWRGAGDTQYF
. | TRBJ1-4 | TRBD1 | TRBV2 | TGTGCCAGCGCGAACAGGGGGCTGAGCGGTGAAAAACTGTTTTTT | CASANRGLSGEKLFF
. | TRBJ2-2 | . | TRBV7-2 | TGTGCCAGCAGCCCCCCTAAGAGCGGGGAGCTGTTTTTT | CASSPPKSGELFF
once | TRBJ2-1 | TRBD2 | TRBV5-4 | TGTGCCAGCAGTAATCCGGGGGGGGCGGTTGAGCAGTTCTTC | CASSNPGGAVEQFF
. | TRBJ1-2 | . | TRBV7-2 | TGTGCCAGCAGCTTAGGTTCGAGGGTTGGCTACACCTTC | CASSLGSRVGYTF
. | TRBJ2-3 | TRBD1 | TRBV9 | TGTGCCAGCAGCGTAGTAGGACAGGGGGCAAGCACAGATACGCAGTATTTT | CASSVVGQGASTDTQYF
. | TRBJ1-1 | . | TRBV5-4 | TGTGCCAGCAGCTTGGAATCAGACATGAACACTGAAGCTTTCTTT | CASSLESDMNTEAFF
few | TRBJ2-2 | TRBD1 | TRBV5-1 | TGCGCCAGCAGCTTGAGCCCGGGACAGGGGTACACCGGGGAGCTGTTTTTT | CASSLSPGQGYTGELFF
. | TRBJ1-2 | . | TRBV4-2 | TGTGCCAGCAGCCCTACCGACAGGTTTGATGGCTACACCTTC | CASSPTDRFDGYTF
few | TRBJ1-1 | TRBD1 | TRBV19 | TGTGCCAGTAGGCTCAAACAGGGGACCATGAACACTGAAGCTTTCTTT | CASRLKQGTMNTEAFF
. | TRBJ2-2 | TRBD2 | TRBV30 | TGTGCCTGGAAAGGACTAGTTAACACCGGGGAGCTGTTTTTT | CAWKGLVNTGELFF
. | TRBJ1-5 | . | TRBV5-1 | TGCGCCAGCAGCTTGGACGGGGGGCGCAAACAGCCCCAGCATTTT | CASSLDGGRKQPQHF
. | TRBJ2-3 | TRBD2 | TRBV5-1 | TGCGCCAGCAGCCCGGGACTAGCGGGGGTTGGGGATACGCAGTATTTT | CASSPGLAGVGDTQYF
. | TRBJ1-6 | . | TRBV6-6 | TGTGCCAGCAGTCCGCTTTCTGTCAGCTCCTATAATTCACCCCTCCACTTT | CASSPLSVSSYNSPLHF
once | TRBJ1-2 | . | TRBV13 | TGTGCCAGCAGCCTCACAGGGTTCTATGGCTACACCTTC | CASSLTGFYGYTF
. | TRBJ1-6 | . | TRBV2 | TGTGCCAGCAGTATGGACATTTCACCCCTCCACTTT | CASSMDISPLHF
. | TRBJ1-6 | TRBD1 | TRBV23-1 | TGCGCCAGGGGGACAGGGTACGCCGATAGGCCTTCACCCCTCCACTTT | CARGTGYADRPSPLHF
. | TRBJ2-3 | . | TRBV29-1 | TGCAGCGTTGAGTGGGGGGGCTACACAGATACGCAGTATTTT | CSVEWGGYTDTQYF
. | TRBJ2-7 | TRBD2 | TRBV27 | TGTGCCAGCAAAGCGGGATCCCGATACGAGCAGTACTTC | CASKAGSRYEQYF
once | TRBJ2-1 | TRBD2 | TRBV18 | TGTGCCAGCTCACCCGGGGGGAATGAGCAGTTCTTC | CASSPGGNEQFF
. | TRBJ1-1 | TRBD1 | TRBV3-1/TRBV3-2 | TGTGCCAGCAGCCAAGAAGGGGGCGAGAGGTCTAACACTGAAGCTTTCTTT | CASSQEGGERSNTEAFF
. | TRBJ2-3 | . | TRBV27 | TGTGCCAGCAGTTTATGGCAGACGGGTACGCAGTATTTT | CASSLWQTGTQYF
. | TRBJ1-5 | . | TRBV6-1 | TGTGCCAGCAGTGAAGCGCGGGAGTCGGGGAAGTGGGTGAGCAATCAGCCCCAGCATTTT | CASSEARESGKWVSNQPQHF
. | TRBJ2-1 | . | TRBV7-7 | TGTGCCAGCAGCGAAGACTTCGGCTCCTACAATGAGCAGTTCTTC | CASSEDFGSYNEQFF
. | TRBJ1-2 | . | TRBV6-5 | TGTGCCAGCACTTCAGATGGCTACACCTTC | CASTSDGYTF
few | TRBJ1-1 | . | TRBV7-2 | TGTGCCAGCAGCTTACCGACTCCTGAAGCTTTCTTT | CASSLPTPEAFF
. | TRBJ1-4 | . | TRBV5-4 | TGTGCCAGCAGCTTGGCAGGAACAACTAATGAAAAACTGTTTTTT | CASSLAGTTNEKLFF
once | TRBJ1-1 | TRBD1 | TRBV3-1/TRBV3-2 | TGTGCCAGCAGCCAAACACAGGGGCCTTTCGATAAAGCTTTCTTT | CASSQTQGPFDKAFF
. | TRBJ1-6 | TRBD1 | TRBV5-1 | TGCGCCAGCAGCGTACGGACAGGGAATAATTCACCCCTCCACTTT | CASSVRTGNNSPLHF
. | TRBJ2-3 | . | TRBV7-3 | TGTGCCAGCAGCTTAAGCGGGGGCGGAGATACGCAGTATTTT | CASSLSGGGDTQYF
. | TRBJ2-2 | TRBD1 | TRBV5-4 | TGTGCCAGCAGCTTTTTGCAGGGGGCGCCCGGGGAGCTGTTTTTT | CASSFLQGAPGELFF
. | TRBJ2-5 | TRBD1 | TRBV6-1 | TGTGCCAGCAGTGAAGAGGCAACAGGGGGTTCCCAGTACTTC | CASSEEATGGSQYF
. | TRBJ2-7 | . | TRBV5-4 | TGTGCCAGCAGCTTGGGGGGAGAGTTACCCTACGAGCAGTACTTC | CASSLGGELPYEQYF
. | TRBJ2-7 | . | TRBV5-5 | TGTGCCAGCAGCTTGACTTCCACAGGACCCTACGAGCAGTACTTC | CASSLTSTGPYEQYF
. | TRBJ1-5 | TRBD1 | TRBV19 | TGTGCCAGTAGTATTGCTGGACAGGGGAATCAGCCCCAGCATTTT | CASSIAGQGNQPQHF
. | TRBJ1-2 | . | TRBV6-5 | TGTGCCAGCAGCTCCCGCCGGGGGAACCTTGCCTCTTCCTTC | CASSSRRGNLASSF
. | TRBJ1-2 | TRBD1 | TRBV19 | TGTGCCAGGAGACAGGGGGAAAGGTGTAACTATGGCTACACCTTC | CARRQGERCNYGYTF